This TCR beta chain was documented in a study of cytomegalovirus exposure and HLA in healthy donors. Overall study findings and caveats: Cytomegalovirus-associated TCR beta chains were listed, numbering 150 to 200. Researchers reported in a later analysis that common viral pathogens appeared linked to several top clusters. Researchers reportedly found TCR beta sequences accurately predicted most subjects' HLA-A and HLA-B alleles. Relative to the approximately 700-donor mean, N-insertions were reportedly fewer in an Asian-associated ancestry cluster in a later analysis.

Germline assignment: CDR1 SGHAT and CDR2 FQNNGV. V gave up 4 bases and J gave up 0 bases, with 15 bases separating them. The CDR3 is made up of 17 amino acids. The PCR ran on 60 Vbeta and 13 Jbeta primers. The table came from immunoSEQ multiplex PCR; TCRdb's copy has only in-frame clones and leaves some out. The sample shows some 150,000 clones, under 90% of them seen only once. As to this clone: As yet, its antigen is unknown.

J is TRBJ1-4 and V is TRBV11-2; D is unclear. Sequencing was done on a sample of PBMCs. This TCR was sampled from a male donor in good health and CMV-seronegative. The CDR3 DNA sequence: TGTGCCAGCAGCTCCCTCCGTCTTCGTGCAACTAATGAAAAACTGTTTTTT. It is translated as CASSSLRLRATNEKLFF.